This T cell receptor beta chain originates from a study of read filtering for tumor transcriptome and immune sequencing. Study overall: Transcriptome libraries were built from DNase-treated RNA.

This library used about 400 ng RNA and molecular barcoded adaptors spanning alpha/delta and beta/gamma chains. TCRdb itself ran the reads through MiXCR, one entry per CDR3 protein. In the table there are tens of thousands of distinct CDR3 sequences, roughly an eighth of which are singletons. V was trimmed by 6 bases and J by 6 bases, leaving 21 bases between them. The CDR3 contains 15 residues. Germline lookup yields CDR1 SQVTM and CDR2 ANQGSEA. Sampling of bone marrow took place during active disease in every patient. Study results and limitations: This fraction held mixed bone marrow immune cells after CD138-negative sorting. Single-read clonotypes: 80% to 90% of IR-seq clonotypes (roughly 4% of reads), 74.6% of RNA-seq clonotypes (approximately 49% of reads).

This clonotype is medium-sized by share. Its specificity is not known. This chain uses TRBV29-1 with TRBJ2-1, with no clear D. The sequenced sample was a population of CD138-negative cells sorted from bone marrow. The clonotype comes from a donor at least 40 years old with multiple myeloma. The CDR3, as DNA: TGCAGCGTACCCTTTCAGGCTTCATCCCCCAATGAGCAGTTCTTC. It yields the protein CSVPFQASSPNEQFF.